This T cell receptor beta chain is from a study of blood T cell repertoires in COVID-19. Whole-study context: Samples taken during acute and convalescent COVID-19 were collected in the United States, Italy and Spain. T cells, B-cell-depleted T cells, or PBMCs supplied cDNA or gDNA.

Methods used by the authors: The assay estimated nucleated cells by amplifying reference gene primers. The protocol was immunoSEQ multiplex PCR, while the TCRdb copy is restricted to in-frame clones and leaves out a portion. The DNA gave D and trimming, while V, J and clone size come from that table. The sample holds fewer than 450,000 clones, around nine tenths seen once. This clonotype was sampled from a woman younger than 35 who had recovered from COVID-19. The sample was peripheral blood.

The CDR3 DNA sequence: TGTGCCAGCAGTTTGAGCGGGTTGGAGACCCAGTACTTC. The encoded protein is CASSLSGLETQYF. The rearrangement links TRBV12-3 or TRBV12-4 to TRBJ2-5; the D gene is possibly TRBD2 (6 bases). V gave up 3 bases and J gave up 5 bases, with 10 bases separating them. The CDR3 has 13 amino acids.